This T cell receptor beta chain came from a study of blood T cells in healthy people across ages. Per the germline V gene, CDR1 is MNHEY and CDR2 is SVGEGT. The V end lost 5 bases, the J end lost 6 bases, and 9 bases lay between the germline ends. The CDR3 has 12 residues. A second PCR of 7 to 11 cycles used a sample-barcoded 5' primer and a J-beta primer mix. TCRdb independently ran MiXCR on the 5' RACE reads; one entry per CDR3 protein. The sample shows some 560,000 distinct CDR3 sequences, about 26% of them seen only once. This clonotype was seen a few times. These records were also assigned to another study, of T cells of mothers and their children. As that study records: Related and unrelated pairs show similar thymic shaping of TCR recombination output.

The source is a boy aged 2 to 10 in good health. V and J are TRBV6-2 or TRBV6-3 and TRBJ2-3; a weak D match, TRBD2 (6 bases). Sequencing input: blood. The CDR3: CASSRGSDTQYF. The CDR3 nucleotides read TGTGCCAGCAGTCGGGGGTCGGATACGCAGTATTTT.